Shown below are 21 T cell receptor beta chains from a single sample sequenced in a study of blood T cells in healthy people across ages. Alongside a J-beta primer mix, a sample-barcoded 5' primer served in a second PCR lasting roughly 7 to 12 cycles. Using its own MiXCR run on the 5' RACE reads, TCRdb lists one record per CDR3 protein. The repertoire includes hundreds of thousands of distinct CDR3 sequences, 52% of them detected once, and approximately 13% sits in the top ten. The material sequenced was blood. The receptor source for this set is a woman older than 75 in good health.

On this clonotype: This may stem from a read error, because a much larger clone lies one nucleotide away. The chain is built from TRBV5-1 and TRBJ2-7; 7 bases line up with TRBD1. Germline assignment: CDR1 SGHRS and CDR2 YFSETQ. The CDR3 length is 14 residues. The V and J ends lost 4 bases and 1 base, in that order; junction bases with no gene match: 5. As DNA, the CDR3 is TGCGCCAGCAGCGTCCGGGACAGATCCTACGAGCAGTACTTC. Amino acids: CASSVRDRSYEQYF.

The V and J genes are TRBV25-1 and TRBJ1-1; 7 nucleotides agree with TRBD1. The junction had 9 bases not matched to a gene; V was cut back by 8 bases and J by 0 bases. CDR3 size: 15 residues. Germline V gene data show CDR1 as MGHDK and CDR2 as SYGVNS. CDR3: CASRRQGSMNTEAFF. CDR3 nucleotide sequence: TGTGCCAGCCGTCGACAGGGAAGCATGAACACTGAAGCTTTCTTT.

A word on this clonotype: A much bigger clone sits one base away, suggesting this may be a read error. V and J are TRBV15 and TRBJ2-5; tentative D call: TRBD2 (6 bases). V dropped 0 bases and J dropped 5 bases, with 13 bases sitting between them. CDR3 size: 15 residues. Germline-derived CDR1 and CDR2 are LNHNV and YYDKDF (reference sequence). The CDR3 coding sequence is TGTGCCACCAGCAGAGATACTAGCCGGGGGGAGACCCAGTACTTC. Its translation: CATSRDTSRGETQYF.

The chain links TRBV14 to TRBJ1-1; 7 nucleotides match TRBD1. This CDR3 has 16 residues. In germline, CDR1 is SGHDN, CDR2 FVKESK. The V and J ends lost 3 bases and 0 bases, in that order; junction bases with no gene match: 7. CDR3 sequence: CASSHGTDRVNTEAFF. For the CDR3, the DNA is TGTGCCAGCAGCCACGGAACCGACAGGGTGAACACTGAAGCTTTCTTT.

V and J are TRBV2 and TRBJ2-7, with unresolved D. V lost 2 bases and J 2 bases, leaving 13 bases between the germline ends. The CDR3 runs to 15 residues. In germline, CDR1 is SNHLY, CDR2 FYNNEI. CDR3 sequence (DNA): TGTGCCAGCAGTGAACTCAGAATACAAACCTACGAGCAGTACTTC. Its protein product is CASSELRIQTYEQYF.

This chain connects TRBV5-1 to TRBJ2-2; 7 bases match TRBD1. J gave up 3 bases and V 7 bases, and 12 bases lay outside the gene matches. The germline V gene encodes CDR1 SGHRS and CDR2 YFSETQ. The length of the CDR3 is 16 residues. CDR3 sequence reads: CASGASGRGYTGELFF. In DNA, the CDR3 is TGCGCCAGCGGCGCTTCGGGCAGGGGGTACACCGGGGAGCTGTTTTTT.

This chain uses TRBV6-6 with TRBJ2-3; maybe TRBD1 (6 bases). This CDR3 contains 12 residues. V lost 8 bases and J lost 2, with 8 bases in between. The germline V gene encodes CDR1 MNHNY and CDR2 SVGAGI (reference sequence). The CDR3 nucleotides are TGTGCCAGCGGGGGCGTCACAGATACGCAGTATTTT. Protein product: CASGGVTDTQYF.

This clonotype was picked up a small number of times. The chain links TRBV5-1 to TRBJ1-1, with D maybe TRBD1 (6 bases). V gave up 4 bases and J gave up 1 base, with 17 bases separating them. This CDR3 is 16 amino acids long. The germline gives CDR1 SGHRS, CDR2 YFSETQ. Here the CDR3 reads CASSRRGGGENTEAFF. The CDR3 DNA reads TGCGCCAGCAGCCGCCGAGGGGGGGGTGAGAACACTGAAGCTTTCTTT.

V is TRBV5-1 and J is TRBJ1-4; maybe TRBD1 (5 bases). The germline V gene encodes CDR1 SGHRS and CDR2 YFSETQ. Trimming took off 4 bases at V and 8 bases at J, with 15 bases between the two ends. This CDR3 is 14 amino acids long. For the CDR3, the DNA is TGCGCCAGCAGCGTGGCGGGGCGTGGGGAAAAACTGTTTTTT. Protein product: CASSVAGRGEKLFF.

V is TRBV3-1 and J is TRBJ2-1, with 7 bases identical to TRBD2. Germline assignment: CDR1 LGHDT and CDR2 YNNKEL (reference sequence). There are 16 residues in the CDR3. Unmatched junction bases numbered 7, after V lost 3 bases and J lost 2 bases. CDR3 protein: CASSHPTSVAYNEQFF. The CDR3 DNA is TGTGCCAGCAGCCACCCCACTAGCGTCGCCTACAATGAGCAGTTCTTC.

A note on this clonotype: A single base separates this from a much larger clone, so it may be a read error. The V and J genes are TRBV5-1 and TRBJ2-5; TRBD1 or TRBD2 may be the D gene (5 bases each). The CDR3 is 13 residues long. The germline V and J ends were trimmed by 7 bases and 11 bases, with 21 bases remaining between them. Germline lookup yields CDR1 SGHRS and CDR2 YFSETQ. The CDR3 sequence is CASGTGANNEQYF. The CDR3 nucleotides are TGCGCCAGCGGAACCGGGGCTAACAATGAGCAGTACTTC.

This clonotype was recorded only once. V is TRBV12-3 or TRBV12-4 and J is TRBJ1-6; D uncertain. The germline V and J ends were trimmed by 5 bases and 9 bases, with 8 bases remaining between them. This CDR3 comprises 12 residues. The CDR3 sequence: CASSVGSSPLHF. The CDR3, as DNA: TGTGCCAGCAGTGTAGGGTCTTCACCCCTCCACTTT.

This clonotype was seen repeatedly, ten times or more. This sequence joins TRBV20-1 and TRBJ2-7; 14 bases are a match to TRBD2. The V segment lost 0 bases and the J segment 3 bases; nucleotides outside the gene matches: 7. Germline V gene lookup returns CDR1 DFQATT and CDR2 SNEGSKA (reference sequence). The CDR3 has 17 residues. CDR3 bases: TGCAGTGCTAGAGATGATGCCGGGACTAGCGGGAGCTACGAGCAGTACTTC. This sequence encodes CSARDDAGTSGSYEQYF.

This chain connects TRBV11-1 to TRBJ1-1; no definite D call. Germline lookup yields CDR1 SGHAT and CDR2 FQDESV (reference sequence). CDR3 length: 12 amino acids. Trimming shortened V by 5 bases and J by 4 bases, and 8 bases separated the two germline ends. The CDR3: CASSGVATEAFF. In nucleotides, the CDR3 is TGTGCCAGCAGCGGGGTCGCCACTGAAGCTTTCTTT. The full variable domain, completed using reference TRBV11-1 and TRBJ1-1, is EAEVAQSPRYKITEKSQAVAFWCDPISGHATLYWYRQILGQGPELLVQFQDESVVDDSQLPKDRFSAERLKGVDSTLKIQPAELGDSAMYLCASSGVATEAFFGQGTRLTVV.

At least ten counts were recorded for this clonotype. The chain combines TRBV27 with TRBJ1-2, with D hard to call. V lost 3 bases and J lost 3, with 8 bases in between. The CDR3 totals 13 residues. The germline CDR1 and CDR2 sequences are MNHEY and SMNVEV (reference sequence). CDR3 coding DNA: TGTGCCAGCAGTTTGGCACAGCACTATGGCTACACCTTC. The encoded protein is CASSLAQHYGYTF.

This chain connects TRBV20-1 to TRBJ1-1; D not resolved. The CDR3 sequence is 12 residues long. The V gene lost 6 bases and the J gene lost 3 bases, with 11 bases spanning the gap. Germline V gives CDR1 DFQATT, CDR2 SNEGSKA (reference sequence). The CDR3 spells CSAMGLHTEAFF. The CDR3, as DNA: TGCAGTGCAATGGGTCTTCACACTGAAGCTTTCTTT.

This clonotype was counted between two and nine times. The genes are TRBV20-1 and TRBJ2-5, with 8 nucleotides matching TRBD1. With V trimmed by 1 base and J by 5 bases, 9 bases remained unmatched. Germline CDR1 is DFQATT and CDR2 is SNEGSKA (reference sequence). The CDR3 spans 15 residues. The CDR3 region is CSARGPDRGWETQYF. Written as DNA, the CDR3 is TGCAGTGCTAGAGGCCCCGACAGGGGATGGGAGACCCAGTACTTC.

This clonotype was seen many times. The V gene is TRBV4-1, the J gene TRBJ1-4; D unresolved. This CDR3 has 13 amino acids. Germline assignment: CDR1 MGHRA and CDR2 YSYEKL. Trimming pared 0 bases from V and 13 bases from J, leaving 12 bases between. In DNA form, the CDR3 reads TGCGCCAGCAGCCAAGACATTCTAAAGCGACTGTTTTTT. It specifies CASSQDILKRLFF.

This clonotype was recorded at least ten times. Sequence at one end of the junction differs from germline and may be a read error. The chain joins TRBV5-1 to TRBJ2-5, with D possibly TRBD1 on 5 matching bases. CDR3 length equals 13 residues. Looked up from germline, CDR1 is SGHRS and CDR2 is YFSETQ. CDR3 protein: CASSPDSQETQYF. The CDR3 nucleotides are TGTGCCAGCAGCCCCGACAGCCAAGAGACCCAGTACTTC.

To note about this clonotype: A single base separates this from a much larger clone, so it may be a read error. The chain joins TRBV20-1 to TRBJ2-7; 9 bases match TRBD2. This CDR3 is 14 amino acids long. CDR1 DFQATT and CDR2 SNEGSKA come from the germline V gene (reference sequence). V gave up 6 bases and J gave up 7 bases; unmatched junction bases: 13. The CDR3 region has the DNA TGCAGTGCAATTAGCGGGAGTACCTACAATGAGCAGTACTTC. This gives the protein CSAISGSTYNEQYF.

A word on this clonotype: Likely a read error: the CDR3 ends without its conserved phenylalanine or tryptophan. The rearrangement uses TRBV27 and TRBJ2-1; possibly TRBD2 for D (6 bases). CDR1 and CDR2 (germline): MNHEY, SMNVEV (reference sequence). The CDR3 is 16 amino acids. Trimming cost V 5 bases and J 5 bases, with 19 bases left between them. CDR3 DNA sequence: TGTGCCAGCAGTCCCTTCGGGGCGGGAAGGGACAATGAGCAGTTCTTA. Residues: CASSPFGAGRDNEQFL.